Listed below are T cell receptor beta chains from one sample, sequenced in a study of beta chain features in type 1 diabetes. Measured with immunoSEQ multiplex PCR; TCRdb has only the in-frame clones, and not every one. This table holds about 410,000 clones, approximately 13% found once. Sequencing input: naive CD4+ T cells from blood. These receptor sequences come from a man aged 30-40 years in good health. The CDR3 runs from the conserved cysteine through the conserved F or W. Each record gives: J gene, D gene, clone size, V gene, CDR3 protein, CDR3 DNA. The D gene is left open where the match is weak. Size values are once, few and many counts, or a class for expanded clones, and some rows have none.

j_gene: TRBJ1-5
d_gene: .
abundance: .
v_gene: TRBV30
CDR3aa: CAWSETILGAQPQHF
CDR3nt: TGTGCCTGGAGTGAAACTATATTGGGGGCTCAGCCCCAGCATTTT

j_gene: TRBJ1-2
d_gene: .
abundance: few
v_gene: TRBV13
CDR3aa: CASSPRGWGGYTF
CDR3nt: TGTGCCAGCAGCCCCAGGGGATGGGGCGGCTACACCTTC

j_gene: TRBJ2-1
d_gene: .
abundance: .
v_gene: TRBV9
CDR3aa: CASSVDVQDSEQFF
CDR3nt: TGTGCCAGCAGCGTAGATGTACAGGACAGTGAGCAGTTCTTC

j_gene: TRBJ2-5
d_gene: TRBD2
abundance: few
v_gene: TRBV29-1
CDR3aa: CSVREGGETQYF
CDR3nt: TGCAGCGTTCGGGAGGGGGGCGAGACCCAGTACTTC

j_gene: TRBJ2-1
d_gene: TRBD2
abundance: .
v_gene: TRBV4-3
CDR3aa: CASSSRLAGGNEQFF
CDR3nt: TGCGCCAGCAGCTCCCGACTAGCGGGAGGCAATGAGCAGTTCTTC

j_gene: TRBJ2-2
d_gene: .
abundance: few
v_gene: TRBV10-3
CDR3aa: CAISGQLNTGELFF
CDR3nt: TGTGCCATTTCGGGACAACTGAACACCGGGGAGCTGTTTTTT

j_gene: TRBJ2-5
d_gene: .
abundance: few
v_gene: TRBV6-5
CDR3aa: CASSYGGIETQYF
CDR3nt: TGTGCCAGCAGTTACGGGGGCATAGAGACCCAGTACTTC

j_gene: TRBJ2-5
d_gene: .
abundance: .
v_gene: TRBV7-2
CDR3aa: CASSPTGRAQETQYF
CDR3nt: TGTGCCAGCAGCCCCACAGGGCGGGCACAAGAGACCCAGTACTTC

j_gene: TRBJ2-2
d_gene: .
abundance: .
v_gene: TRBV11-2
CDR3aa: CASTELAGELFF
CDR3nt: TGTGCCAGCACGGAACTAGCCGGGGAGCTGTTTTTT

j_gene: TRBJ2-5
d_gene: .
abundance: .
v_gene: TRBV6-1
CDR3aa: CAGRKTSKETQYF
CDR3nt: TGTGCCGGACGAAAAACGTCTAAAGAGACCCAGTACTTC

j_gene: TRBJ2-1
d_gene: .
abundance: .
v_gene: TRBV4-1
CDR3aa: CASSQDRRLKYNEQFF
CDR3nt: TGCGCCAGCAGCCAAGATCGGCGGCTCAAATACAATGAGCAGTTCTTC

j_gene: TRBJ1-1
d_gene: .
abundance: few
v_gene: TRBV29-1
CDR3aa: CSVELWTANTEAFF
CDR3nt: TGCAGCGTTGAATTGTGGACGGCGAACACTGAAGCTTTCTTT

j_gene: TRBJ1-1
d_gene: .
abundance: .
v_gene: TRBV30
CDR3aa: CAWSATRGSTEAFF
CDR3nt: TGTGCCTGGAGTGCTACAAGGGGATCAACTGAAGCTTTCTTT